A single sample is the source of the 18 T cell receptor beta chains below, sequenced in a study of response to subunit inactivated influenza vaccine. Using its own MiXCR run on the RT-PCR reads, TCRdb lists one record per CDR3 protein. The sample shows approximately 530,000 distinct CDR3 sequences, over 10% of them seen only once. Sequencing was performed on PBMCs from blood, taken roughly 46 days after vaccination. These receptors all stem from a man in his fifties who received an inactivated influenza vaccine.

This clonotype was counted between two and nine times. The CDR3 sequence: CASSLWLRDEQFF. In nucleotides, the CDR3 is TGTGCCAGCAGTTTATGGCTACGGGATGAGCAGTTCTTC. The chain couples TRBV27 to TRBJ2-1; D is unresolved. The length of the CDR3 is 13 residues. Trimming pared 1 base from V and 8 bases from J, leaving 9 bases between. Per germline, CDR1 MNHEY and CDR2 SMNVEV (reference sequence).

The chain combines TRBV4-2 with TRBJ1-2, with D possibly being TRBD1 (5 bases). Germline CDR1 reads LGHNA; CDR2 reads YNFKEQ. Trimming removed 1 base at V and 6 bases at J, with 9 bases between. The CDR3 totals 13 residues. CDR3 nucleotides: TGTGCCAGCAGCCAAGGACAGAGGGATGGCTACACCTTC. It translates to CASSQGQRDGYTF.

The V call is TRBV7-2, the J call TRBJ2-3, with 8 bases fitting TRBD2. The CDR3 covers 18 residues. CDR1 SGHTA and CDR2 FQGNSA come from the germline V gene. J gave up 2 bases and V 0 bases, and 10 bases lay outside the gene matches. The CDR3 here is CASSLAYGAGGLTDTQYF. The CDR3 DNA reads as TGTGCCAGCAGCTTAGCGTACGGCGCGGGGGGCCTCACAGATACGCAGTATTTT. Full variable domain (rest looked up from reference TRBV7-2 and TRBJ2-3): GAGVSQSPSNKVTEKGKDVELRCDPISGHTALYWYRQSLGQGLEFLIYFQGNSAPDKSGLPSDRFSAERTGGSVSTLTIQRTQQEDSAVYLCASSLAYGAGGLTDTQYFGPGTRLTVL.

This clonotype was seen repeatedly, ten times or more. The chain carries TRBV7-2 and TRBJ2-5; D is uncertain. The CDR3 is 14 amino acids. The V gene lost 1 base and the J gene lost 4 bases, with 10 bases spanning the gap. Germline V CDR1 and CDR2: SGHTA, FQGNSA. The CDR3 protein is CASSLGGGVETQYF. As DNA, the CDR3 is TGTGCCAGCAGCTTAGGAGGTGGGGTAGAGACCCAGTACTTC.

The gene calls are TRBV12-3 or TRBV12-4 and TRBJ1-1; D not resolved. V gave up 6 bases and J gave up 1 base, with 18 bases separating them. This CDR3 is 16 amino acids long. This CDR3 reads CASRPRWHVENTEAFF. The CDR3 DNA sequence: TGTGCCAGCAGGCCCCGGTGGCACGTAGAGAACACTGAAGCTTTCTTT.

This clonotype turned up a few times. This chain uses TRBV6-1 with TRBJ2-7, with D possibly matching TRBD2 (6 bases). This CDR3 region has 15 residues. Germline CDR1 and CDR2: MNHNS and SASEGT. V was pared by 6 bases and J by 1 base, with 16 bases between. Written as DNA, the CDR3 is TGTGCCAGCAGCCTGGGGTTCGGGGGTTCCTACGAGCAGTACTTC. Its protein product is CASSLGFGGSYEQYF.

This clonotype has only a few counts. The CDR3 region is CATSRGISYEQYF. Here the CDR3 DNA reads TGTGCCACCAGCAGAGGTATCTCCTACGAGCAGTACTTC. The chain has TRBV15 and TRBJ2-7; D ambiguous. Per germline, CDR1 LNHNV and CDR2 YYDKDF (reference sequence). CDR3 length equals 13 residues. With 1 base removed from V and 0 bases from J, the gap between germline ends came to 4 bases.

This clonotype was counted only a few times. This chain uses TRBV10-3 with TRBJ1-5; D is uncertain. The V and J ends lost 2 bases and 2 bases respectively, with 7 bases between them. The CDR3 has 14 amino acids. Germline V gene sequence: CDR1 ENHRY, CDR2 SYGVKD. The CDR3 protein is CAISELEGNQPQHF. The CDR3 DNA reads TGTGCCATCAGTGAGCTGGAGGGCAATCAGCCCCAGCATTTT.

V and J are TRBV11-2 and TRBJ2-2; 8 bases are shared with TRBD2. The CDR3 length is 19 residues. Trimming at V came to 5 bases and at J to 4 bases, leaving 18 bases not matched to a gene. Germline CDR1 and CDR2: SGHAT and FQNNGV. CDR3 nucleotide sequence: TGTGCCAGCAGCCTAAGTAGATCCATAGCGGGAAGATCCACCGGGGAGCTGTTTTTT. Translating it yields CASSLSRSIAGRSTGELFF.

This clonotype was recorded a few times. This chain uses TRBV5-1 with TRBJ2-3, with D perhaps TRBD2 (5 bases). V was trimmed by 4 bases and J by 5 bases, leaving 11 bases between them. There are 13 residues in the CDR3. Per germline, CDR1 SGHRS and CDR2 YFSETQ. The CDR3 DNA follows: TGCGCCAGCAGCGCCAACGGGGTAGATACGCAGTATTTT. Residues: CASSANGVDTQYF.

The CDR3 spells CASSHARATARGYTF. DNA for the CDR3: TGCGCCAGCAGCCACGCGAGGGCGACCGCCCGGGGCTACACCTTC. The rearrangement joins TRBV4-3 to TRBJ1-2, with D unclear. Germline values: CDR1 LGHNA, CDR2 YSLEER. The CDR3 is 15 amino acids. Trimming cost V 3 bases and J 8 bases, with 19 bases left between them.

The chain employs TRBV5-6 and TRBJ1-2; 7 positions agree with TRBD1. The J segment lost 5 bases and the V segment lost 2 bases, leaving 3 bases of the junction unmatched. The CDR3 covers 13 residues. Per the germline V gene, CDR1 is SGHDT and CDR2 is YYEEEE. As DNA, the CDR3 is TGTGCCAGCAGCTTCGGGACAGAGTATGGCTACACCTTC. Encoded protein: CASSFGTEYGYTF.

This clonotype has just a few counts. The CDR3 protein is CASSQGQGALHF. DNA for the CDR3: TGCGCCAGCAGCCAAGGTCAGGGGGCCCTCCACTTT. The chain carries TRBV4-3 and TRBJ1-6; TRBD1 aligns across 7 bases. Trimming took 1 base from V and 14 from J; bases not matched to a gene: 2. The CDR3 covers 12 residues. Germline lookup yields CDR1 LGHNA and CDR2 YSLEER.

CDR3 sequence: CASSLRGDNADTQYF. CDR3 nucleotides: TGTGCCAGCAGCTTAAGAGGGGATAACGCAGATACGCAGTATTTT. The chain joins TRBV11-2 to TRBJ2-3; D may match TRBD1 or TRBD2 (5 bases each). The CDR3 has 15 residues. CDR1 is SGHAT, CDR2 FQNNGV, per germline. V shed 2 bases and J shed 4 bases, with 13 bases lying between them.

About this clonotype: A read error may account for a junction end that differs from germline. This rearrangement joins TRBV29-1 to TRBJ1-4, with D maybe TRBD1 (5 bases). In germline, CDR1 is SQVTM, CDR2 ANQGSEA. The CDR3 consists of 8 residues. The CDR3 loop reads CSVFQGVF. The CDR3 region has the DNA TGCAGCGTTTTCCAGGGAGTTTTC.

The CDR3 region is CASSHTTRRNTEAFF. The CDR3 DNA sequence: TGTGCCAGCAGCCATACAACCCGACGGAACACTGAAGCTTTCTTT. The chain links TRBV3-1 to TRBJ1-1; D is unresolved. V was trimmed by 3 bases and J by 1 base, leaving 12 bases between them. The CDR3 length is 15 residues. Per the germline V gene, CDR1 is LGHDT and CDR2 is YNNKEL (reference sequence).

This clonotype was counted at least ten times. The chain employs TRBV29-1 and TRBJ2-7, with D perhaps matching TRBD1 or TRBD2 (5 bases each). The CDR3 runs to 12 residues. CDR1 and CDR2 (germline): SQVTM, ANQGSEA. V was shortened by 5 bases and J by 3 bases, with 11 bases between the two germline ends. CDR3 nucleotides: TGCAGCGTTTTAAAGGGACGCTACGAGCAGTACTTC. Translated: CSVLKGRYEQYF.

This clonotype was observed a handful of times. The chain couples TRBV12-3 or TRBV12-4 to TRBJ2-1; the D gene is possibly TRBD2 (5 bases). The CDR3 has 15 amino acids. Between the trimmed V and J ends, which lost 5 bases and 8 bases, there was a span of 19 bases. Here the CDR3 reads CASSPTGIWTDEQFF. In DNA form, the CDR3 reads TGTGCCAGCAGTCCTACCGGGATTTGGACGGATGAGCAGTTCTTC.